The table lists the clone carrying this T cell receptor beta chain with a few counts. Its specificity is not known. The data derive from a study of regulatory T cells in long-lasting Graves disease. Study information: It was over 5 years of antithyroid drugs, with positive TSH receptor antibodies, that meant persistent Graves' disease. Study results and limitations: Persistent disease showed a preference for TRBV28, TRBJ1-2 and TRBJ2-5. Persistent cases of Graves' showed reduced TCR diversity relative to newly diagnosed patients. Among persistent patients, a larger number of public clonotypes were shared (about 3,000) than among newly diagnosed patients (around 980).

The CDR3 is 14 amino acids. Germline lookup yields CDR1 GTSNPN and CDR2 SVGIG (reference sequence). V shed 0 bases, J shed 3 bases, and the junction held 4 bases outside the gene matches. According to the study, TCR beta libraries were built with iRepertoire HTBI primers and CDR3-region Arm-PCR. TCRdb called the multiplex PCR reads again in MiXCR, with one record for every CDR3 protein. In the table there are about 340,000 distinct CDR3 sequences, 15% to 20% of which are singletons. Indicated time point: persistent/refractory GD, antithyroid drugs over 5 years with positive TRAb. PBMCs provided the RNA from which the TCR library was made.

The sequences come from peripheral blood mononuclear cells (PBMCs), collected when the disease was refractory, from a patient treated with antithyroid drugs. This receptor was obtained from a female donor with Graves disease. J is TRBJ2-5 and V is TRBV30, with 7 bases aligning to TRBD2. The CDR3 DNA reads TGTGCCTGGAGTGTAGCGGGGACTGAAGAGACCCAGTACTTC. Translating gives CAWSVAGTEETQYF.